These 28 T cell receptor beta chains were all obtained from the same sample, sequenced in a study of blood T cell repertoires in COVID-19 (dated by TCRdb to the early 2020s). Library creation used the immunoSEQ multiplex PCR assay. TCRdb limited this immuneACCESS table to in-frame rearrangements with V and J called. A share of clones is missing; checked studies link under half to unresolved V genes, and the rest is unexplained. The table for this sample lists fewer than 350,000 clones; roughly nine tenths of them were counted only once. The ten top clones hold about 6% of the sample. The source material was PBMCs or T cells enriched from blood (not recorded which). These TCRs come from a middle-aged woman who had recovered from COVID-19.

The chain links TRBV7-2 to TRBJ1-1, with D tentatively TRBD1 (5 bases). Trimming removed 5 bases at V and 4 bases at J, with 17 bases between. Germline CDR1 SGHTA, CDR2 FQGNSA. There are 15 residues in the CDR3. CDR3 bases: TGTGCCAGCAGCGCAGTGGGGTGGGGCCGCACTGAAGCTTTCTTT. Its translation is CASSAVGWGRTEAFF.

The rearrangement uses TRBV12-3 or TRBV12-4 and TRBJ1-1; D not resolved. This CDR3 region has 12 residues. Trimming stripped 5 bases from V and 11 bases from J, with 15 bases between. The CDR3 sequence is CASSPSGRAAFF. In nucleotides, the CDR3 is TGTGCCAGCAGTCCCTCGGGAAGGGCGGCTTTCTTT.

The chain employs TRBV6-2 or TRBV6-3 and TRBJ1-5; D uncertain. V lost 0 bases and J lost 6, with 6 bases in between. The CDR3 loop spans 13 amino acids. Germline V lookup: CDR1 MNHEY, CDR2 SVGEGT. CDR3 DNA sequence: TGTGCCAGCAGTTACTCTCCCAGTCAGCCCCAGCATTTT. Amino acids: CASSYSPSQPQHF.

The CDR3 loop is CASSETYSGRAGDTQYF. In DNA form, the CDR3 reads TGTGCCAGCAGTGAAACCTATAGCGGGAGGGCCGGGGATACGCAGTATTTT. The chain recombines TRBV6-1 with TRBJ2-3; 11 nucleotides match TRBD2. V was clipped by 2 bases and J by 6 bases; unmatched bases: 10. The CDR3 length is 17 residues. The V gene's germline CDR1 is MNHNS and CDR2 SASEGT.

The chain has TRBV19 and TRBJ1-3; D is undetermined. V was pared by 3 bases and J by 3 bases, with 9 bases between. Germline values: CDR1 LNHDA, CDR2 SQIVND (reference sequence). CDR3 length equals 14 residues. CDR3: CASSIVGDGNTIYF. The CDR3 DNA is TGTGCCAGTAGTATCGTTGGAGATGGAAACACCATATATTTT.

The chain employs TRBV24-1 and TRBJ2-2; TRBD1 aligns across 8 bases. Germline CDR1 KGHDR, CDR2 SFDVKD. This CDR3 is 16 amino acids long. Germline trimming cut 4 bases from V and 5 bases from J; bases unmatched to any gene: 8. CDR3 residues: CATSDRGRGGTGELFF. CDR3 coding DNA: TGTGCCACCAGTGACAGGGGGCGCGGTGGGACCGGGGAGCTGTTTTTT.

This chain uses TRBV5-1 with TRBJ1-6; D is perhaps TRBD1 (6 bases). Per germline, CDR1 SGHRS and CDR2 YFSETQ. Trimming left V 0 bases short and J 7 bases short, with 11 bases between. The CDR3 covers 15 residues. CDR3 nucleotide sequence: TGCGCCAGCAGCTTGGCGGGGGGCACCAATTCACCCCTCCACTTT. It codes for CASSLAGGTNSPLHF.

To note about this clone: Germline is not matched at one junction end, which may reflect a read error. The gene calls are TRBV19 and TRBJ1-1; D is unresolved. This CDR3 comprises 12 residues. CDR1 and CDR2 (germline): LNHDA, SQIVND (reference sequence). The CDR3 nucleotides are TGTGCCAGTAGTACCGATAGGACGGAGCGGGACTTT. Its translation is CASSTDRTERDF.

The chain employs TRBV7-8 and TRBJ2-7; TRBD1 aligns across 7 bases. Trimming took 1 base from V and 1 from J; bases not matched to a gene: 4. The CDR3 sequence is 15 residues long. Germline assignment: CDR1 SGHVS and CDR2 FQNEAQ. DNA of the CDR3: TGTGCCAGCAGCTTAGGACAGGGAAGGTCCTACGAGCAGTACTTC. Translated: CASSLGQGRSYEQYF.

V and J are TRBV10-3 and TRBJ2-5, with D perhaps matching TRBD1 (5 bases). The CDR3 length is 13 residues. V lost 2 bases, J lost 3 bases, and 7 bases lay in between. The germline V gene has CDR1 ENHRY and CDR2 SYGVKD. The CDR3 nucleotides are TGTGCCATCAGTGAGGGGGCAGAAGAGACCCAGTACTTC. Translation: CAISEGAEETQYF.

CDR3 protein: CASSQGRGQTYEQYF. The CDR3 coding sequence is TGTGCCAGCAGCCAAGGGAGGGGGCAAACCTACGAGCAGTACTTC. The rearrangement joins TRBV3-1 (or the pseudogene TRBV3-2) to TRBJ2-7; tentative D call: TRBD1 (7 bases). The V gene's germline CDR1 is LGHDT and CDR2 YNNKEL (reference sequence). Trimming took off 1 base at V and 2 bases at J, with 12 bases between the two ends. The CDR3 extends over 15 amino acids.

This clone was seen just once. V is TRBV9 and J is TRBJ2-7, with a weak D call TRBD2 (5 bases). Trimming removed 1 base from V and 6 bases from J, with 8 bases in between. Germline CDR1 reads SGDLS; CDR2 reads YYNGEE. The CDR3 consists of 12 residues. CDR3 protein: CASSVTGIEQYF. The CDR3 bases are TGTGCCAGCAGCGTAACGGGAATCGAGCAGTACTTC. Drawing the rest from reference TRBV9 and TRBJ2-7, the complete variable domain is DSGVTQTPKHLITATGQRVTLRCSPRSGDLSVYWYQQSLDQGLQFLIQYYNGEERAKGNILERFSAQQFPDLHSELNLSSLELGDSALYFCASSVTGIEQYFGPGTRLTVT.

This rearrangement joins TRBV15 to TRBJ2-3; 7 bases fit TRBD1. With 5 bases clipped from V and 2 bases from J, the junction kept 7 bases outside the gene matches. The CDR3 consists of 15 residues. Germline-derived CDR1 and CDR2 are LNHNV and YYDKDF (reference sequence). The CDR3 DNA sequence: TGTGCCACCAGCCGCGGACAGGCCTACACAGATACGCAGTATTTT. Amino acids: CATSRGQAYTDTQYF. Together with reference TRBV15 and TRBJ2-3, the CDR3 gives the full variable domain: DAMVIQNPRYQVTQFGKPVTLSCSQTLNHNVMYWYQQKSSQAPKLLFHYYDKDFNNEADTPDNFQSRRPNTSFCFLDIRSPGLGDTAMYLCATSRGQAYTDTQYFGPGTRLTVL.

CDR3 sequence reads: CASSDGGNLYEQYF. For the CDR3, the DNA is TGTGCCAGCAGTGATGGAGGGAACCTCTACGAGCAGTACTTC. The chain couples TRBV2 to TRBJ2-7; maybe TRBD2 (6 bases). CDR3 length equals 14 residues. V was clipped by 3 bases and J by 3 bases, with 12 bases between them. Germline CDR1 and CDR2: SNHLY and FYNNEI.

This rearrangement joins TRBV7-9 to TRBJ2-6; D is possibly TRBD1 (5 bases). The CDR3 consists of 15 residues. Germline V gene sequence: CDR1 SEHNR, CDR2 FQNEAQ (reference sequence). V gave up 3 bases and J gave up 2 bases, with 8 bases separating them. DNA for the CDR3: TGTGCCAGCAGCTTCGACAGTACTGGGGCCAACGTCCTGACTTTC. It translates to CASSFDSTGANVLTF. Full variable domain (outside the CDR3, taken from reference TRBV7-9 and TRBJ2-6): DTGVSQNPRHKITKRGQNVTFRCDPISEHNRLYWYRQTLGQGPEFLTYFQNEAQLEKSRLLSDRFSAERPKGSFSTLEIQRTEQGDSAMYLCASSFDSTGANVLTFGAGSRLTVL.

There are many counts of this clone. This chain joins TRBV4-3 and TRBJ1-2; TRBD1 matches at 7 bases. The length of the CDR3 is 14 residues. CDR1 and CDR2 (germline): LGHNA, YSLEER. J was trimmed by 10 bases and V by 0 bases; bases with no gene match: 8. Here the CDR3 reads CASSQESGGGFYTF. CDR3 nucleotide sequence: TGCGCCAGCAGCCAAGAAAGCGGAGGGGGCTTCTACACCTTC.

The rearrangement uses TRBV24-1 and TRBJ1-2; D is unclear. V lost 7 bases to trimming and J lost 6 bases, with 14 bases between them. The CDR3 length is 13 residues. Germline lookup yields CDR1 KGHDR and CDR2 SFDVKD. This CDR3 reads CATSEAGTDGYTF. In DNA, the CDR3 is TGTGCCACCAGCGAGGCCGGTACGGATGGCTACACCTTC.

The chain couples TRBV28 to TRBJ1-5; possible D gene TRBD1, 5 bases. The CDR3 runs to 14 residues. Germline CDR1 reads MDHEN; CDR2 reads SYDVKM. V lost 7 bases to trimming and J lost 6 bases, with 16 bases between them. This CDR3 is CASTPSGGTQPQHF. The CDR3 bases are TGTGCCAGCACTCCCTCAGGAGGGACTCAGCCCCAGCATTTT.

CDR3 residues: CAWSLGQRTDTQYF. The CDR3 DNA reads as TGTGCCTGGTCCTTGGGACAGCGCACAGATACGCAGTATTTT. The V call is TRBV30, the J call TRBJ2-3, with 7 bases aligning to TRBD1. The CDR3 is made up of 14 amino acids. V lost 5 bases to trimming and J lost 1 base; unmatched junction nucleotides: 6. Looked up from germline, CDR1 is GTSNPN and CDR2 is SVGIG (reference sequence).

The chain employs TRBV15 and TRBJ1-6; D uncertain. The CDR3 covers 13 residues. Trimming pared 5 bases from V and 5 bases from J, leaving 7 bases between. Germline V gene lookup returns CDR1 LNHNV and CDR2 YYDKDF (reference sequence). CDR3 bases: TGTGCCACCAGCCCGGAGAATAATTCACCCCTCCACTTT. Translating it yields CATSPENNSPLHF. Looking up the rest from reference TRBV15 and TRBJ1-6 gives the full variable domain: DAMVIQNPRYQVTQFGKPVTLSCSQTLNHNVMYWYQQKSSQAPKLLFHYYDKDFNNEADTPDNFQSRRPNTSFCFLDIRSPGLGDTAMYLCATSPENNSPLHFGNGTRLTVT.

V and J are TRBV27 and TRBJ2-2; 7 bases line up with TRBD1. Germline CDR1 reads MNHEY; CDR2 reads SMNVEV (reference sequence). This CDR3 has 14 residues. V gave up 5 bases and J gave up 6 bases; unmatched junction bases: 6. CDR3: CASSKGTGAGELFF. The CDR3, as DNA: TGTGCCAGCAGTAAAGGTACAGGGGCCGGGGAGCTGTTTTTT.

The chain is built from TRBV6-2 or TRBV6-3 and TRBJ1-5; the D is unclear. CDR3 length: 12 amino acids. V gave up 5 bases and J gave up 9 bases, with 11 bases separating them. Germline V lookup: CDR1 MNHEY, CDR2 SVGEGT. The CDR3: CASSTTRRPQHF. For the CDR3, the DNA is TGTGCCAGCAGTACCACCCGGAGGCCCCAGCATTTT.

Here the CDR3 reads CASSLAGPQETQYF. Written as DNA, the CDR3 is TGTGCCAGCAGCCTAGCGGGCCCCCAAGAGACCCAGTACTTC. The V and J genes are TRBV3-1 (or the pseudogene TRBV3-2) and TRBJ2-5, with 7 positions matching TRBD2. After removal of 4 bases from V and 1 base from J, the junction contained 3 bases not matched to a gene. Germline CDR1 reads LGHDT; CDR2 reads YNNKEL (reference sequence). The length of the CDR3 is 14 residues.

This chain uses TRBV29-1 with TRBJ2-1; 13 nucleotides match TRBD2. The V gene end was trimmed by 6 bases and the J gene end by 7 bases; junction bases not matched to a gene: 6. Germline V CDR1 and CDR2: SQVTM, ANQGSEA. This CDR3 has 14 residues. CDR3 sequence reads: CSVPGLAGANEQFF. The CDR3 DNA sequence: TGCAGCGTACCCGGACTAGCGGGAGCAAATGAGCAGTTCTTC.

This sequence joins TRBV28 and TRBJ2-7; 8 bases match TRBD2. CDR1 is MDHEN and CDR2 is SYDVKM in the germline V gene. The CDR3 totals 13 residues. Trimming removed 5 bases from V and 0 bases from J; junction bases left unmatched: 0. The CDR3 is CASSSGSSYEQYF. The CDR3 DNA reads TGTGCCAGCAGTAGCGGGAGCTCCTACGAGCAGTACTTC.

J is TRBJ1-3 and V is TRBV19, with D maybe TRBD1 (5 bases). The length of the CDR3 is 13 residues. Per germline, CDR1 LNHDA and CDR2 SQIVND (reference sequence). The ends were cut back, 9 bases at V and 1 base at J, with 10 bases in the middle. CDR3 sequence: CAREGPSGNTIYF. The CDR3 DNA is TGTGCCAGGGAGGGACCTTCTGGAAACACCATATATTTT.

The V and J genes are TRBV28 and TRBJ2-2; D is uncertain. This CDR3 region has 12 residues. Trimming removed 2 bases from V and 6 bases from J, with 4 bases in between. Germline loops: CDR1 MDHEN, CDR2 SYDVKM. CDR3 in DNA: TGTGCCAGCAGTTTACGGTCCGGGGAGCTGTTTTTT. This translates into CASSLRSGELFF.

The genes are TRBV7-6 and TRBJ2-2, with no clear D. The CDR3 has 15 residues. V dropped 1 base and J dropped 2 bases, with 8 bases sitting between them. Looked up from germline, CDR1 is SGHVS and CDR2 is FNYEAQ. CDR3 protein: CASSLVGSNTGELFF. The CDR3 region has the DNA TGTGCCAGCAGCTTAGTGGGCAGCAACACCGGGGAGCTGTTTTTT.